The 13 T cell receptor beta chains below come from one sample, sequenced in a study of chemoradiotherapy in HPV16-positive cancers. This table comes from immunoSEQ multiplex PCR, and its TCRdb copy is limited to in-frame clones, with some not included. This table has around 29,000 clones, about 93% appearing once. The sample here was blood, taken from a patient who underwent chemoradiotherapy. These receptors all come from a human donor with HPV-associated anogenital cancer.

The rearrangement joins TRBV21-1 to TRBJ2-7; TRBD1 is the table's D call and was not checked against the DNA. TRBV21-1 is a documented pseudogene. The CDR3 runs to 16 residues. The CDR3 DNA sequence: TGTGCCAGCACCCTTACCGGGACAGAAAGCTCCTACGAGCAGTACTTC. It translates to CASTLTGTESSYEQYF.

CDR3 loop: CASSVSKRSEQYF. The CDR3 nucleotides read TGTGCCAGCAGTGTCAGCAAAAGATCCGAGCAGTACTTC. V is TRBV2 and J is TRBJ2-7; D remains ambiguous. V was shortened by 4 bases and J by 6 bases, with 13 bases between the two germline ends. This CDR3 region has 13 residues. The germline V gene has CDR1 SNHLY and CDR2 FYNNEI.

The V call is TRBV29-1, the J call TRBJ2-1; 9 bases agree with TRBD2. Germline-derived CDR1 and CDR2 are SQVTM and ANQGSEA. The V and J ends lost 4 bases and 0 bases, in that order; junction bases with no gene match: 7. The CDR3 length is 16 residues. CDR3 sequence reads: CSVGRRGGSSYNEQFF. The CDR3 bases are TGCAGCGTTGGGCGGCGGGGGGGAAGCTCCTACAATGAGCAGTTCTTC.

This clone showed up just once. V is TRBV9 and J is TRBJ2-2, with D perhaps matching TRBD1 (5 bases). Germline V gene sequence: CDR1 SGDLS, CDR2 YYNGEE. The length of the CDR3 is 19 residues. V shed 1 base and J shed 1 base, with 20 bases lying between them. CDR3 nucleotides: TGTGCCAGCAGCGTATTGCCGTCCAGACAGAGTCGGAACACCGGGGAGCTGTTTTTT. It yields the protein CASSVLPSRQSRNTGELFF.

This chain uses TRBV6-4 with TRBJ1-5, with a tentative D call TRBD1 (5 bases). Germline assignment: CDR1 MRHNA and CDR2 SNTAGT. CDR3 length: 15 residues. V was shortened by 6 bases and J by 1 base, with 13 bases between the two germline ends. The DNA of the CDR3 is TGTGCCAGCAGCCCCGTGGGGGGAAGCAATCAGCCCCAGCATTTT. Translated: CASSPVGGSNQPQHF.

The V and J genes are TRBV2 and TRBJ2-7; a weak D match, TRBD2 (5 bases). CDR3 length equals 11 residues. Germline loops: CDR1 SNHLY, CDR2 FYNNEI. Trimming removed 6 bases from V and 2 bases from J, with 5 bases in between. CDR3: CASSGTYEQYF. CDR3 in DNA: TGTGCCAGCAGCGGGACCTACGAGCAGTACTTC.

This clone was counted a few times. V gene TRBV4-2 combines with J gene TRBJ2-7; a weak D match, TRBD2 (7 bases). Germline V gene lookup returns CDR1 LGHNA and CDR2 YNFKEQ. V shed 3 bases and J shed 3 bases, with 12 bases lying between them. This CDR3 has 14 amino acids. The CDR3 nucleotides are TGTGCCAGCAGCCAGGGAGGGGGATACTACGAGCAGTACTTC. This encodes CASSQGGGYYEQYF.

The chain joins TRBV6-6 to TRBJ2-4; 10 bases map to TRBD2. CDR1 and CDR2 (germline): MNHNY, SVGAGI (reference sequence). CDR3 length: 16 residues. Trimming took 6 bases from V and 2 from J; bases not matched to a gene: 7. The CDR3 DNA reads TGTGCCAGCAGCCGCCAGCGGGGGGGTCCCAAAAACATTCAGTACTTC. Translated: CASSRQRGGPKNIQYF.

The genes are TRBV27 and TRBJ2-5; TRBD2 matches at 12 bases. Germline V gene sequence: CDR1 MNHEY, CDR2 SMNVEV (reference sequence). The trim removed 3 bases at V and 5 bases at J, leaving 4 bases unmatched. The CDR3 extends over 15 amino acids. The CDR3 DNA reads TGTGCCAGCAGTTTTCTAGCGGGGGGGCGTGAGACCCAGTACTTC. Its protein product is CASSFLAGGRETQYF.

The CDR3 DNA is TGTGCCAGCAGTTCCCGACTACTGAACACTGAAGCTTTCTTT. Its protein product is CASSSRLLNTEAFF. This sequence joins TRBV27 and TRBJ1-1; D gene unclear. CDR3 length: 14 amino acids. V gave up 4 bases and J gave up 0 bases, with 9 bases separating them. The germline CDR1 and CDR2 sequences are MNHEY and SMNVEV (reference sequence).

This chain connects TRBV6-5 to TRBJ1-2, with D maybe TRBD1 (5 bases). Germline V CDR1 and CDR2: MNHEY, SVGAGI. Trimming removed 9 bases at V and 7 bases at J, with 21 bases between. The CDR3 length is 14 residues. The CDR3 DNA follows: TGTGCCAGTTCCGCTTCGTTCAGGGTGGGTGGCTACACCTTC. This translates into CASSASFRVGGYTF.

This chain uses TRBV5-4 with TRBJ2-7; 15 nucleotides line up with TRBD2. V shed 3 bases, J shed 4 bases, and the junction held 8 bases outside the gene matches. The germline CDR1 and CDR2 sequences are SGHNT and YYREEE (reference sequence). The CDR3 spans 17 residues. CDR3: CASSSGLAGGSRYEQYF. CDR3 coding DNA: TGTGCCAGCAGCTCGGGACTAGCGGGAGGTAGTCGGTACGAGCAGTACTTC.

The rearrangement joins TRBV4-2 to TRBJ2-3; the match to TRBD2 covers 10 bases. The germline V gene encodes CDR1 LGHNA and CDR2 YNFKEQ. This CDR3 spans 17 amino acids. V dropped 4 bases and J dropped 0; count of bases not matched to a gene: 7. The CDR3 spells CASSPLSGGGSTDTQYF. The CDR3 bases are TGTGCCAGCAGCCCCCTGAGCGGGGGGGGTAGCACAGATACGCAGTATTTT.